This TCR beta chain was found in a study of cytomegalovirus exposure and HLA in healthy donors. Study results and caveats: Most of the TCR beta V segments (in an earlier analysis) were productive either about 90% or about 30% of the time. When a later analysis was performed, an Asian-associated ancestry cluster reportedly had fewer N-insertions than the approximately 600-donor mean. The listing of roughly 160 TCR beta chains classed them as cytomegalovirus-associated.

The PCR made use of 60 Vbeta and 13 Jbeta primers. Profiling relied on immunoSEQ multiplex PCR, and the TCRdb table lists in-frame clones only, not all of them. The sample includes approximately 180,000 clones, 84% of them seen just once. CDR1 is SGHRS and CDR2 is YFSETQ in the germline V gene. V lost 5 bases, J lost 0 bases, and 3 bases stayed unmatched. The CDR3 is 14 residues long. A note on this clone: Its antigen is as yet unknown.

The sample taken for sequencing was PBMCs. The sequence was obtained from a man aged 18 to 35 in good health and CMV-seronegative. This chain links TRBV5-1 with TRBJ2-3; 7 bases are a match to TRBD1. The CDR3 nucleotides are TGCGCCAGCAGGGGGGACAGAAGCACAGATACGCAGTATTTT. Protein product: CASRGDRSTDTQYF.